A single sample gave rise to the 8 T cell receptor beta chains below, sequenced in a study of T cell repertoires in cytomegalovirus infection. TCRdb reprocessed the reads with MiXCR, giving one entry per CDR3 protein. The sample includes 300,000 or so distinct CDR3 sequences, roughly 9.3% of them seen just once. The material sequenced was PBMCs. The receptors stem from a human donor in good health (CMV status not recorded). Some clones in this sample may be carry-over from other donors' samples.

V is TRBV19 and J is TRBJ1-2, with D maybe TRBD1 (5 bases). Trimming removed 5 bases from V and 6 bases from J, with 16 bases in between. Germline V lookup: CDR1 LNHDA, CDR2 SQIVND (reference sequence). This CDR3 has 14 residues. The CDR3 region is CASSSTGAGDGYTF. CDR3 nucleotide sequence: TGTGCCAGTAGTTCAACAGGAGCTGGAGATGGCTACACCTTC. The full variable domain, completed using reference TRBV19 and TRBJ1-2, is DGGITQSPKYLFRKEGQNVTLSCEQNLNHDAMYWYRQDPGQGLRLIYYSQIVNDFQKGDIAEGYSVSREKKESFPLTVTSAQKNPTAFYLCASSSTGAGDGYTFGSGTRLTVV.

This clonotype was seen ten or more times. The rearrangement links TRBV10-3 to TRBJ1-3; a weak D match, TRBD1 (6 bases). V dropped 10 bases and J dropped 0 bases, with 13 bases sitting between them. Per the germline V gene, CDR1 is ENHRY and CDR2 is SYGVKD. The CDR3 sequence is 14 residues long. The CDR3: CATGTLNSGNTIYF. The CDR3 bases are TGTGCCACCGGGACACTCAACTCTGGAAACACCATATATTTT.

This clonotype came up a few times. This CDR3 reads CASSWGPSSGGNTIYF. The DNA for the CDR3 is TGTGCCAGCAGTTGGGGACCTTCCTCCGGAGGAAACACCATATATTTT. This chain joins TRBV28 and TRBJ1-3, with D perhaps TRBD1 (5 bases). Germline V lookup: CDR1 MDHEN, CDR2 SYDVKM. The CDR3 consists of 16 residues. V was trimmed by 4 bases and J by 4 bases, leaving 17 bases between them.

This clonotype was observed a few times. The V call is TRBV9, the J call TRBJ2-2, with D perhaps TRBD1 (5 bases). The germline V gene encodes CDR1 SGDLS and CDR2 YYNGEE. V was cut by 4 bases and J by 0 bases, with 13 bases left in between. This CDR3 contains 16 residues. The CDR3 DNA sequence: TGTGCCAGCAGCTCTCCCCGACAGCCGAACACCGGGGAGCTGTTTTTT. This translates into CASSSPRQPNTGELFF.

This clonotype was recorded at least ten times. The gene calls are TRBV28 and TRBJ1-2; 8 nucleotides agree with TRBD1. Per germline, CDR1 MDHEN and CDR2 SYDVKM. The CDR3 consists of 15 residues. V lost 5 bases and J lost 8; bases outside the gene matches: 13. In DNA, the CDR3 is TGTGCCAGCAGTCTCGGGGGGACAGGCCATTCAGGCTACACCTTC. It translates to CASSLGGTGHSGYTF.

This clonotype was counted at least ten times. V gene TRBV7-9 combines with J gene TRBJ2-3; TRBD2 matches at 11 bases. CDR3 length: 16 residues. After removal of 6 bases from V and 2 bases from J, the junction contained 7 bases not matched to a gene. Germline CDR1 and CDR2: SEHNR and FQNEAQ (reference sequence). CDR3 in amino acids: CASSPTSGGPTDTQYF. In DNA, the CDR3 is TGTGCCAGCAGTCCTACTAGCGGGGGCCCCACAGATACGCAGTATTTT.

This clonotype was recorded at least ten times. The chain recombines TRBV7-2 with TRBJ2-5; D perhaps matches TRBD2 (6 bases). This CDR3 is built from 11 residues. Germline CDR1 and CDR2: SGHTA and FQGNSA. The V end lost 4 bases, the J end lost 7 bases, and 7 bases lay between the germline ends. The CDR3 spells CASSWRGTQYF. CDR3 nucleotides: TGTGCCAGCAGCTGGCGGGGGACCCAGTACTTC. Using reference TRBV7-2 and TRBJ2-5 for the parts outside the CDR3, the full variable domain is GAGVSQSPSNKVTEKGKDVELRCDPISGHTALYWYRQSLGQGLEFLIYFQGNSAPDKSGLPSDRFSAERTGGSVSTLTIQRTQQEDSAVYLCASSWRGTQYFGPGTRLLVL.

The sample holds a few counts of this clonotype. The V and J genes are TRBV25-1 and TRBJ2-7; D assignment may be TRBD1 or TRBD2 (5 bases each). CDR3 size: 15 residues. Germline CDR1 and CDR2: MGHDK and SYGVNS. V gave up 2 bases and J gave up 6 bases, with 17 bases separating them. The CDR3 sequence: CASSEPGRTGSEQYF. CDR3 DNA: TGTGCCAGCAGTGAACCGGGACGGACGGGTTCCGAGCAGTACTTC.